This TCR beta chain is drawn from a study of multiple sclerosis patients with progressive multifocal leukoencephalopathy. Study-wide results and caveats: Expanded clones at PML onset predated and persisted through natalizumab therapy.

Time point defined: before natalizumab initiation. Measured with immunoSEQ multiplex PCR; TCRdb has only the in-frame clones, and not every one. The sample has roughly 28,000 clones; more than 70% are singletons. Trimming took off 3 bases at V and 2 bases at J, with 14 bases between the two ends. The germline gives CDR1 MDHEN, CDR2 SYDVKM. CDR3 length equals 15 residues. Worth noting for this clone: The target antigen is unknown.

The chain links TRBV28 to TRBJ2-7, with D possibly matching TRBD2 (5 bases). Sequencing was performed on PBMCs. The receptor was derived from a human donor with multiple sclerosis. The CDR3 sequence: CASSLFAERPYEQYF. CDR3 DNA: TGTGCCAGCAGTTTGTTCGCGGAGCGGCCCTACGAGCAGTACTTC.